The rows below give T cell receptor beta chains drawn from one sample of a study of cytomegalovirus exposure and HLA in healthy donors. The data were produced by immunoSEQ multiplex PCR, yet TCRdb's version contains in-frame clones alone and is incomplete. In the table there are hundreds of thousands of clones, 70% to 90% of which are singletons. Sequencing was performed on PBMCs. The receptors derive from a woman aged 18-29 years in good health and CMV-seronegative. Both conserved end residues are part of each CDR3. The D gene is left open where the match is weak. Clone size is shown for a subset of rows, as once, few, many or a class of expanded clone.

J	size	V	D	CDR3	DNA
TRBJ1-5	once	TRBV5-3	.	CARRGGPSNNQPQHF	TGTGCCAGAAGGGGAGGGCCTTCTAACAATCAGCCCCAGCATTTT
TRBJ2-3	.	TRBV30	.	CAWTQGVSASTDTQYF	TGTGCCTGGACCCAAGGTGTTAGCGCTAGCACAGATACGCAGTATTTT
TRBJ2-1	.	TRBV29-1	.	CALPRGGTSSYNEQFF	TGCGCCCTCCCGAGGGGGGGGACAAGCTCCTACAATGAGCAGTTCTTC
TRBJ2-5	.	TRBV5-1	.	CASSSRSRTQETQYF	TGCGCCAGCAGCTCCCGTAGTCGAACCCAAGAGACCCAGTACTTC
TRBJ1-1	.	TRBV6-1	.	CASTQMTVRNTEAFF	TGTGCCAGCACTCAAATGACAGTTAGAAACACTGAAGCTTTCTTT
TRBJ2-1	.	TRBV15	TRBD2	CATSRDQRGASYNEQFF	TGTGCCACCAGCAGAGATCAGCGGGGGGCATCCTACAATGAGCAGTTCTTC
TRBJ1-2	.	TRBV5-4	TRBD1	CASSEDREYGYTF	TGTGCCAGCAGCGAGGACAGGGAGTATGGCTACACCTTC
TRBJ2-7	.	TRBV5-1	.	CASSSNPGNSYEQYF	TGCGCCAGCAGCTCGAATCCAGGAAACTCCTACGAGCAGTACTTC
TRBJ2-6	.	TRBV6-1	.	CARGDGSGANVLTF	TGTGCCAGGGGGGACGGCTCTGGGGCCAACGTCCTGACTTTC
TRBJ1-2	.	TRBV13	TRBD1	CASSLPGQGAQAYGYTF	TGTGCCAGCAGCTTACCGGGACAGGGGGCGCAGGCCTATGGCTACACCTTC
TRBJ2-7	.	TRBV5-1	.	CASSFNGVSYEQYF	TGCGCCAGCAGCTTTAACGGAGTTTCCTACGAGCAGTACTTC
TRBJ1-3	.	TRBV23-1	.	CASSHPTGAYSGNTIYF	TGCGCCAGCAGTCACCCCACCGGTGCTTACTCTGGAAACACCATATATTTT
TRBJ1-1	.	TRBV5-1	.	CASTPGGGLNTEAFF	TGCGCCAGCACCCCGGGGGGCGGACTGAACACTGAAGCTTTCTTT
TRBJ2-1	.	TRBV10-2	.	CASSESLRGGKDEQFF	TGCGCCAGCAGTGAGTCGTTGCGTGGGGGCAAGGATGAGCAGTTCTTC
TRBJ2-1	.	TRBV6-5	TRBD2	CASSWGTSGRVGEQFF	TGTGCCAGCAGTTGGGGGACTAGCGGGAGGGTAGGTGAGCAGTTCTTC
TRBJ1-3	.	TRBV30	.	CAWSAEGSGNTIYF	TGTGCCTGGAGTGCAGAAGGGTCAGGAAACACCATATATTTT
TRBJ1-3	.	TRBV6-5	.	CASSPTSSGNTIYF	TGTGCCAGCTCCCCCACGTCCTCTGGAAACACCATATATTTT
TRBJ2-7	once	TRBV11-2	.	CASSFFSNPLEQYF	TGTGCCAGCAGCTTCTTTTCAAACCCCCTCGAGCAGTACTTC
TRBJ2-1	few	TRBV9	.	CASSVGVYNEQFF	TGTGCCAGCAGCGTAGGCGTGTACAATGAGCAGTTCTTC
TRBJ1-2	.	TRBV29-1	.	CSVEAVLGGYTF	TGCAGCGTTGAAGCAGTGCTGGGGGGCTACACCTTC
TRBJ2-6	.	TRBV2	TRBD2	CASSGSGRASGANVLTF	TGTGCCAGCAGTGGTAGCGGGAGGGCCTCTGGGGCCAACGTCCTGACTTTC
TRBJ2-5	.	TRBV25-1	.	CASSVGGRETQYF	TGTGCCAGCAGTGTAGGGGGAAGAGAGACCCAGTACTTC
TRBJ2-7	once	TRBV5-1	TRBD1	CASSLVTGAYEQYF	TGCGCCAGCAGCTTGGTTACAGGGGCGTACGAGCAGTACTTC
TRBJ2-4	once	TRBV9	TRBD2	CASSVGLAGAKNIQYF	TGTGCCAGCAGCGTAGGACTAGCGGGGGCCAAAAACATTCAGTACTTC
TRBJ2-1	.	TRBV7-8	TRBD2	CASSSSGLAVEQFF	TGTGCCAGCAGTTCGTCGGGGCTAGCGGTCGAGCAGTTCTTC
TRBJ2-1	.	TRBV5-1	TRBD2	CASSPLYRLAGGYYNEQFF	TGCGCCAGCAGCCCCCTCTACCGACTAGCGGGGGGCTACTACAATGAGCAGTTCTTC
TRBJ1-4	.	TRBV5-1	.	CASSLGLSTNEKLFF	TGCGCCAGCAGCTTGGGTTTGTCAACTAATGAAAAACTGTTTTTT
TRBJ2-2	.	TRBV7-6	.	CASRSLGHETGELFF	TGTGCCAGCAGGTCCCTAGGGCACGAGACCGGGGAGCTGTTTTTT
TRBJ2-1	.	TRBV5-1	TRBD2	CASSFSGTTNEQFF	TGCGCCAGCAGCTTTAGCGGGACAACCAATGAGCAGTTCTTC
TRBJ2-7	.	TRBV10-1	.	CASSEGQGSSYEQYF	TGCGCCAGCAGTGAGGGGCAGGGGAGCTCCTACGAGCAGTACTTC
TRBJ1-5	few	TRBV7-8	TRBD1	CASSFAGTENQPQHF	TGTGCCAGCAGCTTCGCCGGGACAGAGAATCAGCCCCAGCATTTT
TRBJ1-3	.	TRBV2	TRBD1	CASSEAQTGRGNTIYF	TGTGCCAGCAGTGAAGCTCAGACAGGGAGGGGAAACACCATATATTTT
TRBJ2-7	.	TRBV2	.	CASSERAGWRNTYEQYF	TGTGCCAGCAGTGAGCGGGCCGGTTGGCGTAATACCTACGAGCAGTACTTC
TRBJ2-1	.	TRBV6-1	.	CASSENGDEQFF	TGTGCCAGCAGTGAAAACGGGGATGAGCAGTTCTTC
TRBJ1-5	.	TRBV27	.	CASSLMGTADAPQHF	TGTGCCAGCAGTTTAATGGGGACCGCCGACGCGCCCCAGCATTTT
TRBJ1-4	.	TRBV28	.	CASSSQGAANEKLFF	TGTGCCAGCAGTTCCCAGGGCGCTGCTAATGAAAAACTGTTTTTT
TRBJ2-7	.	TRBV27	.	CASSFGGRAYEQYF	TGTGCCAGCAGTTTCGGTGGCCGTGCCTACGAGCAGTACTTC
TRBJ2-7	.	TRBV7-8	.	CASSLVAGTSYEQYF	TGTGCCAGCAGCTTAGTAGCAGGGACCTCCTACGAGCAGTACTTC
TRBJ2-1	.	TRBV5-6	.	CASRRRAGSTYNEQFF	TGTGCCAGCAGGCGCCGCGCAGGGTCAACCTACAATGAGCAGTTCTTC
TRBJ1-2	once	TRBV2	TRBD1	CASCEVPGGPYGYTF	TGTGCCAGTTGTGAGGTCCCAGGGGGGCCCTATGGCTACACCTTC
TRBJ1-2	.	TRBV7-6	TRBD1	CASSSTQGVSDDNYGYTF	TGTGCCAGCAGCAGCACACAGGGGGTTTCGGATGATAACTATGGCTACACCTTC
TRBJ1-6	.	TRBV19	.	CASSEAGHTVSPLHF	TGTGCCAGTAGTGAAGCGGGACATACAGTCTCACCCCTCCACTTT
TRBJ1-2	few	TRBV27	.	CASMTGNTGYTF	TGTGCCAGTATGACGGGGAATACGGGCTACACCTTC
TRBJ2-2	.	TRBV15	.	CATSRAPGTNTGELFF	TGTGCCACCAGCAGAGCTCCAGGGACGAACACCGGGGAGCTGTTTTTT
TRBJ2-1	.	TRBV10-3	TRBD2	CAVKAGLAGGKQFF	TGTGCCGTCAAAGCGGGACTAGCGGGAGGTAAGCAGTTCTTC
TRBJ2-1	.	TRBV5-1	TRBD1	CASSSYRGEEQFF	TGCGCCAGCAGTTCCTACAGGGGCGAGGAGCAGTTCTTC